The rows below give T cell receptor beta chains drawn from one sample of a study of blood T cell repertoires in COVID-19. Using immunoSEQ multiplex PCR, the repertoire was profiled, and TCRdb retains in-frame clones only, with some absent. The sample has about 250,000 clones, 88% seen once. Sample: PBMCs or T cells enriched from blood (not recorded which). These receptors were taken from a woman aged 45-59 years who had recovered from COVID-19. Each CDR3 is given with its conserved first and last residue. D genes are given only for firm matches. Where a row states a size, it is once, few, many or the class of an expanded clone; other rows omit it.

V: TRBV7-2
size: NA
J: TRBJ2-2
D: TRBD1
DNA: TGTGCCAGCAGCCTGACGGTGGACAGGCTCGGGGAGCTGTTTTTT
CDR3: CASSLTVDRLGELFF

V: TRBV9
size: NA
J: TRBJ1-4
D: TRBD1
DNA: TGTGCCAGCAGCGCGTGGGACAGAGGCGAAAAACTGTTTTTT
CDR3: CASSAWDRGEKLFF

V: TRBV5-1
size: NA
J: TRBJ2-7
D: NA
DNA: TGCGCCAGCAGCTTACTCCCCCCCACGGGTGAGCAGTACTTC
CDR3: CASSLLPPTGEQYF

V: TRBV7-2
size: few
J: TRBJ2-7
D: TRBD1
DNA: TGTGCCAGCAGCTTAGCGACAGGGGCCCCGAGCTCCTACGAGCAGTACTTC
CDR3: CASSLATGAPSSYEQYF

V: TRBV27
size: NA
J: TRBJ1-2
D: TRBD1
DNA: TGTGCCAGCACCGATCGGACAGGGGGCTATGGCTACACCTTC
CDR3: CASTDRTGGYGYTF

V: TRBV4-3
size: NA
J: TRBJ1-4
D: TRBD1
DNA: TGCGCCAGCAGCCAAGAATTTACAGGGGGGAATAATGAAAAACTGTTTTTT
CDR3: CASSQEFTGGNNEKLFF

V: TRBV7-2
size: NA
J: TRBJ1-5
D: TRBD1
DNA: TGTGCCAGCAGTTGGGACAGGGACGTAGGTCAGCCCCAGCATTTT
CDR3: CASSWDRDVGQPQHF

V: TRBV14
size: NA
J: TRBJ2-1
D: NA
DNA: TGTGCCAGCAGCCATAGATCGGAGTTTTCCTACAATGAGCAGTTCTTC
CDR3: CASSHRSEFSYNEQFF

V: TRBV4-3
size: NA
J: TRBJ2-1
D: TRBD2
DNA: TGCGCCAGCAGCCGGGAACTAGCGGGGTCAACCTACAATGAGCAGTTCTTC
CDR3: CASSRELAGSTYNEQFF

V: TRBV28
size: NA
J: TRBJ1-2
D: NA
DNA: TGTGCCAGCAGTTTACCCTCCGCAGGGAACTATGGCTACACCTTC
CDR3: CASSLPSAGNYGYTF

V: TRBV28
size: NA
J: TRBJ2-1
D: TRBD2
DNA: TGTGCCAGCAGTTCAAAGCGGGAGAGCTCCTACAATGAGCAGTTCTTC
CDR3: CASSSKRESSYNEQFF

V: TRBV24-1
size: NA
J: TRBJ2-5
D: TRBD1
DNA: TGTGCCACCAGTGAGGCCAACAGGGGGCGGGAGACCCAGTACTTC
CDR3: CATSEANRGRETQYF

V: TRBV28
size: NA
J: TRBJ2-7
D: NA
DNA: TGTGCCAGCAGCTCAGGGGGGTCGACCTACGAGCAGTACTTC
CDR3: CASSSGGSTYEQYF

V: TRBV7-3
size: NA
J: TRBJ2-1
D: NA
DNA: TGTGCCAGCAGCTTACGTTCCCCGTCGGGAGGACAGGGCTCCTACAATGAGCAGTTCTTC
CDR3: CASSLRSPSGGQGSYNEQFF

V: TRBV4-1
size: once
J: TRBJ1-2
D: NA
DNA: TGCGCCAGCAGCCAAGACGGTAACTATGGCTACACCTTC
CDR3: CASSQDGNYGYTF

V: TRBV6-5
size: once
J: TRBJ1-2
D: NA
DNA: TGTGCCAGCAGTTACGTTGGGGGGTTTAACTATGGCTACACCTTC
CDR3: CASSYVGGFNYGYTF

V: TRBV29-1
size: NA
J: TRBJ2-7
D: TRBD2
DNA: TGCAGCGTTGCCGGCATAGCGGGAGACCCCTCCTACGAGCAGTACTTC
CDR3: CSVAGIAGDPSYEQYF

V: TRBV6-6
size: NA
J: TRBJ1-1
D: NA
DNA: TGTGCCAGCACCTTGTTGAACACTGAAGCTTTCTTT
CDR3: CASTLLNTEAFF

V: TRBV7-2
size: NA
J: TRBJ2-1
D: TRBD2
DNA: TGTGCCAGCAGCTCGGCGGGGGGGGCTTTCCGGGATGAGCAGTTCTTC
CDR3: CASSSAGGAFRDEQFF

V: TRBV29-1
size: once
J: TRBJ1-3
D: TRBD1
DNA: TGCAGCGTTGATGGTCAGGGGGCTGCTGGAAACACCATATATTTT
CDR3: CSVDGQGAAGNTIYF

V: TRBV19
size: NA
J: TRBJ2-3
D: TRBD1
DNA: TGTGCCAGTAGTATCACCGGACAGGGGGGTCAAGATACGCAGTATTTT
CDR3: CASSITGQGGQDTQYF

V: TRBV6-5
size: NA
J: TRBJ1-3
D: NA
DNA: TGTGCCAGCAGAACACCTGGAAACACCATATATTTT
CDR3: CASRTPGNTIYF

V: TRBV24-1
size: NA
J: TRBJ2-2
D: NA
DNA: TGTGCCACCAGTGGAAGGCGAGGCACCGGGGAGCTGTTTTTT
CDR3: CATSGRRGTGELFF

V: TRBV7-3
size: NA
J: TRBJ1-6
D: TRBD1
DNA: TGTGCCAGCAGCTCCGGGACAGCCAATTCACCCCTCCACTTT
CDR3: CASSSGTANSPLHF

V: TRBV11-2
size: NA
J: TRBJ2-7
D: NA
DNA: TGTGCCAGCAGCTTAAATCCAGGGTTGGACGAGCAGTACTTC
CDR3: CASSLNPGLDEQYF

V: TRBV2
size: NA
J: TRBJ2-3
D: TRBD2
DNA: TGTGCCAGCAGGTTAGCGGGAACGGGCACAGATACGCAGTATTTT
CDR3: CASRLAGTGTDTQYF

V: TRBV7-9
size: once
J: TRBJ2-1
D: TRBD1
DNA: TGTGCCAGCAGCCCCGGGACAGGCATTGATGAGCAGTTCTTC
CDR3: CASSPGTGIDEQFF

V: TRBV15
size: NA
J: TRBJ1-6
D: TRBD1
DNA: TGTGCCACCAGCAGGACCGGACAGGTTAGGACTTCACCCCTCCACTTT
CDR3: CATSRTGQVRTSPLHF

V: TRBV5-4
size: NA
J: TRBJ2-7
D: NA
DNA: TGTGCCAGCAGCTTGATGGGGGGAAGGAACTACGAGCAGTACTTC
CDR3: CASSLMGGRNYEQYF

V: TRBV27
size: NA
J: TRBJ1-5
D: TRBD1
DNA: TGTGCCAGCAGTTTATCGTACAGGGGAGGAAGCAATCAGCCCCAGCATTTT
CDR3: CASSLSYRGGSNQPQHF

V: TRBV28
size: NA
J: TRBJ1-5
D: NA
DNA: TGTGCCAGCACCAACGGGGGGTTACATCAGCCCCAGCATTTT
CDR3: CASTNGGLHQPQHF

V: TRBV4-3
size: NA
J: TRBJ2-1
D: TRBD2
DNA: TGCGCCAGCAGCCAAGATCTAAGCGGGAGCCGGAATGAGCAGTTCTTC
CDR3: CASSQDLSGSRNEQFF

V: TRBV28
size: NA
J: TRBJ1-1
D: NA
DNA: TGTGCCAGCAGTTTATATCCCGGGGGCACTGAAGCTTTCTTT
CDR3: CASSLYPGGTEAFF

V: TRBV28
size: NA
J: TRBJ2-2
D: NA
DNA: TGTGCCAGCAGTTCGAACCTCGAGGGGGCCGGGGAGCTGTTTTTT
CDR3: CASSSNLEGAGELFF

V: TRBV5-6
size: NA
J: TRBJ2-3
D: TRBD2
DNA: TGTGCCAGCAGCTTCTTAGCGGGAGCGTCTAGCACAGATACGCAGTATTTT
CDR3: CASSFLAGASSTDTQYF

V: TRBV7-8
size: NA
J: TRBJ1-5
D: TRBD1
DNA: TGTGCCAGCAGCTTAAGATCTGACAGGGCTAATCAGCCCCAGCATTTT
CDR3: CASSLRSDRANQPQHF

V: TRBV7-2
size: NA
J: TRBJ2-7
D: TRBD1
DNA: TGTGCCAGCAGCTTAGGGCGGGGACAGGGGGAGCAGTACTTC
CDR3: CASSLGRGQGEQYF

V: TRBV18
size: NA
J: TRBJ1-4
D: TRBD1
DNA: TGTGCCAGCTCACCCGGACAGGGTGGTGAAAAACTGTTTTTT
CDR3: CASSPGQGGEKLFF

V: TRBV10-3
size: once
J: TRBJ2-1
D: TRBD2
DNA: TGTGCCATAGGGGATAGCGGGAGGGCCGGCTCCTACAATGAGCAGTTCTTC
CDR3: CAIGDSGRAGSYNEQFF

V: TRBV11-2
size: once
J: TRBJ1-1
D: NA
DNA: TGTGCCAGCAGCTTAGTACAGATACCGAACACTGAAGCTTTCTTT
CDR3: CASSLVQIPNTEAFF

V: TRBV2
size: NA
J: TRBJ2-2
D: TRBD2
DNA: TGTGCCATAGGGACTAGCGGGAACACCGGGGAGCTGTTTTTT
CDR3: CAIGTSGNTGELFF

V: TRBV20-1
size: NA
J: TRBJ2-3
D: NA
DNA: TGCAGTGCGGGGCCAGATACGCAGTATTTT
CDR3: CSAGPDTQYF